A single sample is the source of the 26 T cell receptor beta chains below, sequenced in a study of Ad26.COV2.S vaccination and SARS-CoV-2 variants (dated by TCRdb to the early 2020s). The label giving this sample's treatment or condition can be read as: some 19 received Ad26.COV2.S at low or high dose, single or two shots; about 5 received placebo; per-sample allocation not given. For vaccine and placebo recipients, the sequenced repertoires came from samples collected on day 63 after the first injection. Library preparation employed the immunoSEQ multiplex PCR assay. TCRdb holds this immuneACCESS table with in-frame rearrangements only. Some clones are missing; in checked studies, unresolved V genes explain under half, and the rest has no known cause. The sample contains roughly 450,000 clones, more than 80% of them found a single time. Roughly an eighth of the sample belongs to the ten largest clones.

Sequenced material: peripheral blood, taken in a trial of Ad26.COV2.S vaccine versus placebo. The receptors here all came from a person between 18 and 60 years old who received the Ad26.COV2.S COVID-19 vaccine or a placebo.

V gene TRBV19 combines with J gene TRBJ2-7; 7 nucleotides align to TRBD2. The V segment lost 2 bases and the J segment 4 bases; nucleotides outside the gene matches: 2. Germline V gene data show CDR1 as LNHDA and CDR2 as SQIVND (reference sequence). CDR3 length equals 13 residues. The chain's CDR3 is CASSIRGDYEQYF. As DNA, the CDR3 is TGTGCCAGTAGTATACGGGGGGATTACGAGCAGTACTTC.

The chain couples TRBV18 to TRBJ2-5; tentative D call: TRBD1 (6 bases). The CDR3 loop spans 14 amino acids. CDR1 and CDR2 from the germline V gene are KGHSH and LQKENI. The germline V and J ends were trimmed by 0 bases and 4 bases, with 9 bases remaining between them. The CDR3 DNA sequence: TGTGCCAGCTCACCACCCCAGGGGATAGAGACCCAGTACTTC. This sequence encodes CASSPPQGIETQYF.

The chain carries TRBV29-1 and TRBJ2-7; 7 nucleotides align to TRBD1. Germline CDR1 SQVTM, CDR2 ANQGSEA. V dropped 7 bases and J dropped 4; count of bases not matched to a gene: 10. The CDR3 is 13 residues long. The CDR3 loop reads CSGTDRWDYEQYF. CDR3 sequence (DNA): TGCAGCGGGACGGACAGGTGGGATTACGAGCAGTACTTC.

This clone turned up a few times. Within the sample, other DNA sequences also encode this same CDR3. The chain recombines TRBV5-4 with TRBJ2-7; 10 bases line up with TRBD1. The CDR3 is made up of 13 amino acids. V lost 4 bases, J lost 5 bases, and 3 bases stayed unmatched. Per germline, CDR1 SGHNT and CDR2 YYREEE (reference sequence). This CDR3 is CASSRQGADEQYF. CDR3 nucleotides: TGTGCCAGCAGCCGACAGGGGGCGGACGAGCAGTACTTC.

The table lists this clone with a few counts. The chain employs TRBV27 and TRBJ2-1, with no clear D. Trimming removed 4 bases at V and 7 bases at J, with 5 bases between. This CDR3 region has 11 residues. Germline-derived CDR1 and CDR2 are MNHEY and SMNVEV (reference sequence). The CDR3 bases are TGTGCCAGCAGTTCCATTAATGAGCAGTTCTTC. Translated, it gives CASSSINEQFF.

The rearrangement uses TRBV5-6 and TRBJ2-6, with 7 nucleotides matching TRBD2. Germline CDR1 SGHDT, CDR2 YYEEEE. With 0 bases clipped from V and 5 bases from J, the junction kept 5 bases outside the gene matches. This CDR3 is built from 16 residues. For the CDR3, the DNA is TGTGCCAGCAGCTTGGGTTGGCGGGAGAGGGCCAACGTCCTGACTTTC. Its protein is CASSLGWRERANVLTF. The full variable domain, its missing parts supplied by reference TRBV5-6 and TRBJ2-6, is DAGVTQSPTHLIKTRGQQVTLRCSPKSGHDTVSWYQQALGQGPQFIFQYYEEEERQRGNFPDRFSGHQFPNYSSELNVNALLLGDSALYLCASSLGWRERANVLTFGAGSRLTVL.

J is TRBJ2-1 and V is TRBV19; 7 bases are a match to TRBD2. This CDR3 contains 14 residues. J was trimmed by 3 bases and V by 5 bases; bases with no gene match: 4. Germline CDR1 and CDR2: LNHDA and SQIVND (reference sequence). CDR3 sequence reads: CASSESGDYNEQFF. As DNA, the CDR3 is TGTGCCAGTAGTGAGAGCGGGGACTACAATGAGCAGTTCTTC. Together with reference TRBV19 and TRBJ2-1, the CDR3 gives the full variable domain: DGGITQSPKYLFRKEGQNVTLSCEQNLNHDAMYWYRQDPGQGLRLIYYSQIVNDFQKGDIAEGYSVSREKKESFPLTVTSAQKNPTAFYLCASSESGDYNEQFFGPGTRLTVL.

The genes are TRBV18 and TRBJ1-1; TRBD1 is a possible D gene (6 bases). The CDR3 runs 13 residues. In germline, CDR1 is KGHSH, CDR2 LQKENI. Between the trimmed V and J ends, which lost 7 bases and 3 bases, there was a span of 12 bases. CDR3 coding DNA: TGTGCCAGCTTTAAGGGGGGCGACACTGAAGCTTTCTTT. Translated, it gives CASFKGGDTEAFF.

The chain carries TRBV3-1 (or the pseudogene TRBV3-2) and TRBJ2-2; D not resolved. The CDR3 has 13 residues. V was shortened by 4 bases and J by 6 bases, with 9 bases between the two germline ends. Germline-derived CDR1 and CDR2 are LGHDT and YNNKEL (reference sequence). CDR3 sequence (DNA): TGTGCCAGCAGCCCGAACTTAGCCGGGGAGCTGTTTTTT. It specifies CASSPNLAGELFF.

The chain has TRBV9 and TRBJ2-2, with TRBD1 identical over 9 bases. The CDR3 is 14 amino acids. V gave up 4 bases and J gave up 7 bases; unmatched junction bases: 5. Germline V gives CDR1 SGDLS, CDR2 YYNGEE. Here the CDR3 reads CASSIQGAGGELFF. The CDR3 DNA sequence: TGTGCCAGCAGCATACAGGGGGCAGGCGGGGAGCTGTTTTTT.

The sample holds one count of this clone. This chain links TRBV28 with TRBJ2-3; TRBD2 agrees at 7 bases. In germline, CDR1 is MDHEN, CDR2 SYDVKM. Trimming at V came to 5 bases and at J to 2 bases, leaving 4 bases not matched to a gene. The CDR3 sequence is 14 residues long. The CDR3 here is CASSRAGPTDTQYF. CDR3 sequence (DNA): TGTGCCAGCAGTAGAGCGGGGCCCACAGATACGCAGTATTTT. Filled out from reference TRBV28 and TRBJ2-3, the complete variable domain reads DVKVTQSSRYLVKRTGEKVFLECVQDMDHENMFWYRQDPGLGLRLIYFSYDVKMKEKGDIPEGYSVSREKKERFSLILESASTNQTSMYLCASSRAGPTDTQYFGPGTRLTVL.

This clone was counted only a few times. This CDR3 is CASSLGQGARPQHF. The CDR3 DNA follows: TGTGCCAGCAGCTTAGGTCAGGGGGCGAGGCCCCAGCATTTT. This chain connects TRBV13 to TRBJ1-5, with 8 nucleotides matching TRBD1. CDR3 length: 14 amino acids. In germline, CDR1 is PRHDT, CDR2 FYEKMQ (reference sequence). V lost 0 bases and J lost 9; bases outside the gene matches: 4.

The chain uses TRBV6-5 and TRBJ2-7, with 10 bases identical to TRBD2. From germline, CDR1 is MNHEY and CDR2 SVGAGI. V was clipped by 6 bases and J by 6 bases; unmatched bases: 8. This CDR3 is built from 14 residues. The CDR3 reads CASRQSLAGAEQYF. For the CDR3, the DNA is TGTGCCAGCAGACAGAGTCTAGCGGGAGCCGAGCAGTACTTC.

For the CDR3, the DNA is TGTGCCAGCAGTTTATACGGCGAAACAACTAATGAAAAACTGTTTTTT. It is translated as CASSLYGETTNEKLFF. The J gene is TRBJ1-4, the V gene TRBV28; D unclear. CDR1 MDHEN and CDR2 SYDVKM come from the germline V gene. V lost 1 base, J lost 0 bases, and 9 bases lay in between. This CDR3 comprises 16 residues. Looking up the rest from reference TRBV28 and TRBJ1-4 gives the full variable domain: DVKVTQSSRYLVKRTGEKVFLECVQDMDHENMFWYRQDPGLGLRLIYFSYDVKMKEKGDIPEGYSVSREKKERFSLILESASTNQTSMYLCASSLYGETTNEKLFFGSGTQLSVL.

V is TRBV5-4 and J is TRBJ1-4, with TRBD1 matching 8 bases. Looked up from germline, CDR1 is SGHNT and CDR2 is YYREEE (reference sequence). V was clipped by 4 bases and J by 3 bases; unmatched bases: 5. This CDR3 is 15 amino acids long. The CDR3, as DNA: TGTGCCAGCAGCATAAGACAGGGGCCTAATGAAAAACTGTTTTTT. It specifies CASSIRQGPNEKLFF. Supplemented by reference TRBV5-4 and TRBJ1-4, the full variable domain reads ETGVTQSPTHLIKTRGQQVTLRCSSQSGHNTVSWYQQALGQGPQFIFQYYREEENGRGNFPPRFSGLQFPNYSSELNVNALELDDSALYLCASSIRQGPNEKLFFGSGTQLSVL.

The chain joins TRBV27 to TRBJ2-7; D is perhaps TRBD1 (6 bases). Germline lookup yields CDR1 MNHEY and CDR2 SMNVEV (reference sequence). V was pared by 5 bases and J by 4 bases, with 18 bases between. This CDR3 is 15 amino acids long. The CDR3 nucleotides read TGTGCCAGCAGTCTGCTAACTGTACAGGGTTACGAGCAGTACTTC. It is translated as CASSLLTVQGYEQYF.

This clone was seen just once. This sequence joins TRBV6-5 and TRBJ2-7, with D possibly TRBD1 on 5 matching bases. CDR1 is MNHEY and CDR2 is SVGAGI in the germline V gene. The CDR3 extends over 14 amino acids. V was clipped by 5 bases and J by 0 bases, with 11 bases between them. For the CDR3, the DNA is TGTGCCAGCAGTCTACAGGTTCCCTCCTACGAGCAGTACTTC. Translated: CASSLQVPSYEQYF.

The CDR3 coding sequence is TGTGCCAGCAGCCCGCCGGGTGCTTACGAGCAGTACTTC. The encoded protein is CASSPPGAYEQYF. The rearrangement links TRBV6-5 to TRBJ2-7; no definite D call. Deletions cut 6 bases from V and 4 bases from J, with 13 bases between. The CDR3 spans 13 residues. Germline loops: CDR1 MNHEY, CDR2 SVGAGI.

The rearrangement uses TRBV5-5 and TRBJ2-2, with TRBD2 matching over 7 bases. The junction had 6 bases not matched to a gene; V was cut back by 4 bases and J by 3 bases. The germline CDR1 and CDR2 sequences are SGHKS and YYEKEE (reference sequence). This CDR3 contains 15 residues. The CDR3 DNA is TGTGCCAGCAGCCTACTAGCGTGGGACACCGGGGAGCTGTTTTTT. Residues: CASSLLAWDTGELFF. Full variable domain (missing parts from reference TRBV5-5 and TRBJ2-2): DAGVTQSPTHLIKTRGQQVTLRCSPISGHKSVSWYQQVLGQGPQFIFQYYEKEERGRGNFPDRFSARQFPNYSSELNVNALLLGDSALYLCASSLLAWDTGELFFGEGSRLTVL.

This chain joins TRBV30 and TRBJ1-5; TRBD1 is a possible D gene (5 bases). The germline CDR1 and CDR2 sequences are GTSNPN and SVGIG (reference sequence). The V end lost 4 bases, the J end lost 7 bases, and 14 bases lay between the germline ends. CDR3 length: 13 amino acids. The chain's CDR3 is CAWTLAQGQPQHF. For the CDR3, the DNA is TGTGCCTGGACTTTAGCCCAGGGCCAGCCCCAGCATTTT.

This clone appeared once. The chain is built from TRBV29-1 and TRBJ2-1, with D unclear. Trimming shortened V by 7 bases and J by 3 bases, and 10 bases separated the two germline ends. Germline V lookup: CDR1 SQVTM, CDR2 ANQGSEA. The CDR3 is 12 residues long. The CDR3: CSGKDNYNEQFF. CDR3 in DNA: TGCAGCGGGAAAGACAACTACAATGAGCAGTTCTTC.

The rearrangement uses TRBV2 and TRBJ2-5, with D perhaps TRBD2 (5 bases). The germline gives CDR1 SNHLY, CDR2 FYNNEI. Trimming took off 4 bases at V and 2 bases at J, with 14 bases between the two ends. This CDR3 region has 15 residues. The CDR3 nucleotides are TGTGCCAGCAGTGGGGCGGGTCCGAGGCAAGAGACCCAGTACTTC. Translating it yields CASSGAGPRQETQYF.

This chain joins TRBV27 and TRBJ2-7; a possible D gene is TRBD2 (6 bases). V lost 5 bases, J lost 0 bases, and 11 bases lay in between. The CDR3 is 14 residues long. Germline V CDR1 and CDR2: MNHEY, SMNVEV (reference sequence). The CDR3 spells CASSAFGSSYEQYF. DNA for the CDR3: TGTGCCAGCAGTGCTTTCGGGAGCTCCTACGAGCAGTACTTC.

The chain recombines TRBV19 with TRBJ2-5; D is undetermined. Deletions cut 3 bases from V and 5 bases from J, with 10 bases between. The germline V gene encodes CDR1 LNHDA and CDR2 SQIVND (reference sequence). The CDR3 runs 13 residues. DNA of the CDR3: TGTGCCAGTAGTATGGCAGGATCCGAGACCCAGTACTTC. Translation: CASSMAGSETQYF.

The chain employs TRBV6-6 and TRBJ2-7; the match to TRBD2 covers 7 bases. The CDR3 has 15 residues. Germline-derived CDR1 and CDR2 are MNHNY and SVGAGI (reference sequence). With 3 bases clipped from V and 2 bases from J, the junction kept 7 bases outside the gene matches. This chain's CDR3 is CASSYSTSVAYEQYF. The CDR3 nucleotides read TGTGCCAGCAGTTATAGTACTAGCGTAGCCTACGAGCAGTACTTC.

The J gene is TRBJ2-7, the V gene TRBV6-5; 12 nucleotides agree with TRBD2. CDR1 MNHEY and CDR2 SVGAGI come from the germline V gene. The V segment lost 3 bases and the J segment 1 base; nucleotides outside the gene matches: 4. The CDR3 sequence is 16 residues long. The CDR3 DNA reads as TGTGCCAGCAGTTATCCACTAGCGGGAGGATCCTACGAGCAGTACTTC. Amino acid sequence: CASSYPLAGGSYEQYF.